Listed below are T cell receptor beta chains from one sample, sequenced in a study of technical replicates of blood from a handful of donors. Assay: immunoSEQ multiplex PCR; the TCRdb copy retains only in-frame clones and omits some. The sample gives about 44,000 clones, around 96% of which show up once; around 0.4% is in the top ten. Material for sequencing was T cells isolated from PBMCs. These receptors all come from a human donor in good health. The CDR3 runs from the conserved cysteine through the conserved F or W. Each record gives: J gene, clone size, V gene, D gene, CDR3 DNA, CDR3 protein. The D gene is left open where the match is weak. Only some rows state a clone size, as once, few, many or a class for expanded clones.

>TRBJ1-2|once|TRBV6-5|TRBD1
TGTGCCAGCAGTTACTCAACAGGGGGAAGAGCTGGCTACACCTTC
CASSYSTGGRAGYTF
>TRBJ1-2|once|TRBV5-4|-
TGTGCCGGCCCCAACTATGGCTACACCTTC
CAGPNYGYTF
>TRBJ2-7|-|TRBV28|TRBD2
TGTGCCAGCAGCCGAGCACGAGGGACTAGCATAACCCTCTCCTACGAGCAGTACTTC
CASSRARGTSITLSYEQYF
>TRBJ2-5|-|TRBV15|-
TGTGCCACCAGCAGAGATCCGCAGTCCCAAGAGACCCAGTACTTC
CATSRDPQSQETQYF
>TRBJ2-3|-|TRBV2|-
TGTGCCAGCTCAGGGAGCACAGATACGCAGTATTTT
CASSGSTDTQYF
>TRBJ1-4|-|TRBV30|-
TGTGCCTGGAGCTTCCAGGCGCTACTTAATGAAAAACTGTTTTTT
CAWSFQALLNEKLFF
>TRBJ1-1|-|TRBV7-9|-
TGTGCCAGCAGCTTAAAAACAGATGAAGCTTTCTTT
CASSLKTDEAFF
>TRBJ1-5|-|TRBV10-3|TRBD1
TGTGCCATCAGTGAGTCGGACAGGGCTAGCAATCAGCCCCAGCATTTT
CAISESDRASNQPQHF
>TRBJ1-2|-|TRBV9|-
TGTGCCAGCAGCGGGAGACGCAGTGGGTGGAGCGGCTACACCTTC
CASSGRRSGWSGYTF
>TRBJ1-4|-|TRBV13|-
TGTGCCAGCAGCTTAGGCCTAAGTGGAGGGAGAAAGGGAGAACTGTTTTTT
CASSLGLSGGRKGELFF
>TRBJ1-1|-|TRBV10-3|TRBD1
TGTGCCATCAGTGGTCTATCCGGGACAGGGCGTTCTGAAGCTTTCTTT
CAISGLSGTGRSEAFF
>TRBJ1-2|-|TRBV6-5|-
TGTGCCAGCAGGGTTTCGGTCCTTTCGGTATATGGCTACACCTTC
CASRVSVLSVYGYTF
>TRBJ2-7|-|TRBV5-4|TRBD2
TGTGCCAGCAGCTCCTCTAGCGGGAGCTCCTACGAGCAGTACTTC
CASSSSSGSSYEQYF
>TRBJ1-2|-|TRBV19|-
TGTGCCAGTAGAGCGGGATTTGAGGTCGGCTATGGCTACACCTTC
CASRAGFEVGYGYTF
>TRBJ2-3|-|TRBV10-3|TRBD2
TGTGCCATCAGTGAGTTAGCGGGTCGGACAGATACGCAGTATTTT
CAISELAGRTDTQYF
>TRBJ1-1|-|TRBV27|TRBD1
TGTGCCAGCAGTTTAACAGGGGTAGAGGCTGAAGCTTTCTTT
CASSLTGVEAEAFF
>TRBJ2-2|once|TRBV25-1|TRBD1
TGTGCCAGCAGTGTGAATCCGGGACAGGGGGCGGACGGGGAGCTGTTTTTT
CASSVNPGQGADGELFF
>TRBJ2-5|once|TRBV5-4|TRBD2
TGTGCCAGCAGCTTGCGGGAGGGCCTCATAGAGACCCAGTACTTC
CASSLREGLIETQYF
>TRBJ1-1|once|TRBV5-1|TRBD1
TGCGCCAGCAGCCCTAATATCCTCAGTCCCGGGACAGGGCAGGCTTTCTTT
CASSPNILSPGTGQAFF
>TRBJ2-3|-|TRBV11-3|TRBD2
TGTGCCAGCAGTCGCCGGACTAGCGGGACAGATACGCAGTATTTT
CASSRRTSGTDTQYF